The rows below give T cell receptor beta chains drawn from one sample of a study of Graves' ophthalmopathy and Graves' hyperthyroidism. TCRdb passed the multiplex PCR reads through MiXCR, listing each CDR3 protein once. The table includes around 1.1 million distinct CDR3 sequences, around a third detected once. Material for sequencing was peripheral blood or thyroid tissue (not recorded which). These receptors were obtained from an adult man with Graves' hyperthyroidism. Each CDR3 is given with its conserved first and last residue. The D gene is left open where the match is weak. Some rows mark clone size as missing; the rest say once, few, many or name a class of expanded clone.

clone size	V gene	D gene	J gene	CDR3 DNA	CDR3 protein
few	TRBV15	NA	TRBJ1-1	TGTGCCACCAGCCTTAGTCCACGGGAAGCTTTCTTT	CATSLSPREAFF
NA	TRBV28	NA	TRBJ2-2	TGTGCCAGCAGTTTACGGCACGGGTCCGGGACCGCGAACACCGGGGAGCTGTTTTTT	CASSLRHGSGTANTGELFF
many	TRBV10-3	NA	TRBJ2-7	TGTGCCATCAGTGATCTCTACGAGCAGTACTTC	CAISDLYEQYF
NA	TRBV5-1	NA	TRBJ1-5	TGCGCCAGCAGCTTGTTGCCGCAGCATTTT	CASSLLPQHF
many	TRBV20-1	TRBD2	TRBJ2-5	TGCAGTGCTAGGGGACTAGCGGTGGGAGAGACCCAGTACTTC	CSARGLAVGETQYF
many	TRBV7-9	NA	TRBJ1-4	TGTGCCAGCCGATCTGAAGGGGTAAATGAAAAACTGTTTTTT	CASRSEGVNEKLFF
NA	TRBV2	NA	TRBJ2-7	TGTGCCAGCAGTGGCGAACTCAACGAGCAGTACTTC	CASSGELNEQYF
NA	TRBV9	NA	TRBJ1-1	TGTGCCAGCAGCGTAGATTCACGGGGCGGGGACACTGAAGCTTTCTTT	CASSVDSRGGDTEAFF
NA	TRBV29-1	NA	TRBJ1-2	TGCAGCGTTGGCCCGGGGCAGGTTACTAACTATGGCTACACCTTC	CSVGPGQVTNYGYTF
many	TRBV20-1	TRBD1	TRBJ1-6	TGCAGTGCTAGAATTTACAGGGGGTCCTATAATTCACCCCTCCACTTT	CSARIYRGSYNSPLHF
few	TRBV10-2	TRBD2	TRBJ2-7	TGCGCCAGCAGTGCCGGACTAGCGGTTGGGTACGAGCAGTACTTC	CASSAGLAVGYEQYF
NA	TRBV19	NA	TRBJ2-7	TGTGCCAGTAGCGTTGATTGGGCGGAGGGGTACGAGCAGTACTTC	CASSVDWAEGYEQYF
NA	TRBV19	TRBD1	TRBJ1-6	TGTGCCAGTACCGGGACAGGCGTTTATCATTCACCCCTCCACTTT	CASTGTGVYHSPLHF
NA	TRBV7-2	NA	TRBJ1-3	TGTGCCAGCGCGATGGGGCAGGGATCTGGAAACACCATATATTTT	CASAMGQGSGNTIYF
many	TRBV2	TRBD1	TRBJ2-7	TGTGCCAGCAACCAACAGGGGGCTCACTACGAGCAGTACTTC	CASNQQGAHYEQYF
NA	TRBV12-3/TRBV12-4	NA	TRBJ1-5	TGTGCCAGCAGTTCCCCGGGGGAGAGCTACGAGCATTTT	CASSSPGESYEHF
NA	TRBV25-1	NA	TRBJ1-6	TGTGCCAGCAGTGAACAGGGAAATTCACCCCTCCACTTT	CASSEQGNSPLHF
NA	TRBV2	TRBD2	TRBJ2-2	TGTGCCAGCAGTGTTCAGGACCCCACGGGAGGCGGGGAGCTGTTTTTT	CASSVQDPTGGGELFF
NA	TRBV6-5	NA	TRBJ1-5	TGTGCCAGCGCTGGACTCGGACGAAATCAGCCCCAGCATTTT	CASAGLGRNQPQHF
many	TRBV5-1	NA	TRBJ2-5	TGCGCCAGCAGCTTGGAGGGCCAGGGAGAGACCCAGTACTTC	CASSLEGQGETQYF
many	TRBV19	TRBD2	TRBJ2-2	TGTGCCAGCGGACTAGCGGGGGGTCACGGGGAGCTGTTTTTT	CASGLAGGHGELFF
NA	TRBV7-8	TRBD1	TRBJ1-5	TGTGCCAGCAGCACCCGGACAGGGGAGTATAGCAATCAGCCCCAGCATTTT	CASSTRTGEYSNQPQHF
NA	TRBV7-2	TRBD2	TRBJ2-5	TGTGCCAGCAGCACAACCGCCGGGAGGGAGACCCAGTACTTC	CASSTTAGRETQYF
few	TRBV29-1	TRBD1	TRBJ1-1	TGCAGCGTTGGGTCCAGGGGGCCTCTAAAGACTGAAGCTTTCTTT	CSVGSRGPLKTEAFF
NA	TRBV9	NA	TRBJ2-7	TGTGCCAGCAAGGACGGAGACTACGAGCAGTACTTC	CASKDGDYEQYF
NA	TRBV2	TRBD2	TRBJ2-7	TGTGCCAGCAGTTACCGACGGGACTACCAATTCGACGAGCAGTACTTC	CASSYRRDYQFDEQYF
NA	TRBV25-1	TRBD2	TRBJ2-5	TGTGCCAGCAGGAATCTAGCGGGGGGTGGCCGTGAGACCCAGTACTTC	CASRNLAGGGRETQYF
NA	TRBV15	TRBD1	TRBJ1-2	TGTGCCACCAGTTGGGACAGGGCGTATGGCTACACCTTC	CATSWDRAYGYTF
NA	TRBV20-1	NA	TRBJ1-2	TGCAGTGTACCGGGACATCATTATGGCTACACCTTC	CSVPGHHYGYTF
few	TRBV29-1	TRBD2	TRBJ2-2	TGCAGCGTGGTCGGCGGGGGGGGTGGGGAGCTGTTTTTT	CSVVGGGGGELFF
few	TRBV4-3	TRBD1	TRBJ2-6	TGCGCCAGCAGCCCAACAGGGGTCGGGGCCAACGTCCTGACTTTC	CASSPTGVGANVLTF
NA	TRBV7-2	NA	TRBJ2-5	TGTGCCAGCAGTTTATGGCCGGGTGGGGATCAGCCCCAGTACTTC	CASSLWPGGDQPQYF
many	TRBV19	NA	TRBJ1-1	TGTGCCAGTAGTATCCGTATTAATGATGAAGCTTTCTTT	CASSIRINDEAFF
many	TRBV6-4	NA	TRBJ1-1	TGTGCCAGCAGGAGACGGGCAGAGGTGAACACTGAAGCTTTCTTT	CASRRRAEVNTEAFF
few	TRBV7-9	TRBD2	TRBJ2-7	TGTGCCAGCAGCGTCTCAGCGGGAGGGCCCTACGAGCAGTACTTC	CASSVSAGGPYEQYF
many	TRBV7-9	NA	TRBJ2-7	TGTGCCAGCAGCCTACCTACTCGGGAGCAGTACTTC	CASSLPTREQYF
NA	TRBV29-1	NA	TRBJ2-5	TGCAGCGTTGGAGGGTCCGCAGGGGAGTGGAAGACCCAGTACTTC	CSVGGSAGEWKTQYF
NA	TRBV28	NA	TRBJ1-2	TGTGCCAGCAGTCCATTCGGGCGAATAGCAGCCTACACCTTC	CASSPFGRIAAYTF
many	TRBV10-3	NA	TRBJ1-6	TGTGCCATCAGTGAAACGACAGGTTTAGGTTCACCCCTCCACTTT	CAISETTGLGSPLHF
few	TRBV6-6	NA	TRBJ2-7	TGTGCCAGCAGTTACGCGCAGTACTCCTACGAGCAGTACTTC	CASSYAQYSYEQYF
NA	TRBV25-1	NA	TRBJ2-6	TGTGCCTGCAGCGCGGACAGCGCATCTGGGGCCAACGTCCTGACTTTC	CACSADSASGANVLTF
many	TRBV29-1	NA	TRBJ2-5	TGCAGCGTTGAAGTTTCCGGGTGGGAGACCCAGTACTTC	CSVEVSGWETQYF
NA	TRBV6-2/TRBV6-3	NA	TRBJ1-5	TGTGCCAGCAGTTACTCTCCACTGGGGCAGCCCCAGCATTTT	CASSYSPLGQPQHF
once	TRBV29-1	NA	TRBJ2-2	TGCAGGGCTACCGCACAGGGTACCGGGGAGCTGTTTTTT	CRATAQGTGELFF
few	TRBV24-1	NA	TRBJ1-5	TGTGCCACCAGTGATTTTGGTAATCAGCCCCAGCATTTT	CATSDFGNQPQHF
NA	TRBV5-1	NA	TRBJ2-7	TGTGCCAGCAGCTTATACGTTTTAGACGAGCAGTACTTC	CASSLYVLDEQYF
many	TRBV7-2	NA	TRBJ1-4	TGTGCCAGCAGCCCCTGGGGAAAAACTAATGAAAAACTGTTTTTT	CASSPWGKTNEKLFF
NA	TRBV2	NA	TRBJ1-6	TGTGCCAGCAGTACGAGCAGAGCCGTCCACTTT	CASSTSRAVHF
few	TRBV5-6	TRBD1	TRBJ1-6	TGTGCCAGCAGCAAGGACCCAGGGGGGAATTCACCCCTCCACTTT	CASSKDPGGNSPLHF
NA	TRBV7-2	NA	TRBJ1-6	TGTGCCATCTCCCCGGACGGAGATTATAATTCACCCCTCCACTTT	CAISPDGDYNSPLHF
NA	TRBV20-1	TRBD1	TRBJ2-6	TGCAGTGCTAGAGGAGGGGGCAGACCCTCTGGGGCCAACGTCCTGACTTTC	CSARGGGRPSGANVLTF
many	TRBV15	NA	TRBJ1-2	TGTGCCACCAGCACCGACACCTTCAATGGCTACACCTTC	CATSTDTFNGYTF
NA	TRBV2	NA	TRBJ1-5	TGTGCCAGCAGTTTTGTTGGCAGCCCCCCGAAGTTTCCCCAGCATTTT	CASSFVGSPPKFPQHF
NA	TRBV6-5	NA	TRBJ2-5	TGTGCCAGCAGTGAGACCCTGGGGAACCAAGAGACCCAGTACTTC	CASSETLGNQETQYF
few	TRBV5-8	NA	TRBJ1-1	TGCGCCAGCAGCCAAGTTCGGGCCTCTTTGGCTGAAGCTTTCTTT	CASSQVRASLAEAFF
few	TRBV29-1	NA	TRBJ1-4	TGCAGCGTTGAGGAGGGAGCAACTAATGAAAAACTGTTTTTT	CSVEEGATNEKLFF
NA	TRBV20-1	TRBD1	TRBJ1-5	TGCAGTGCTAGCCAGCTAGCGGGACAGGGGTTTCAGCCCCAGCATTTT	CSASQLAGQGFQPQHF
NA	TRBV25-1	NA	TRBJ2-3	TGTGCCAGTAGTGGGGGTGCAGATACGCAGTATTTT	CASSGGADTQYF
NA	TRBV20-1	TRBD1	TRBJ1-2	TGCAGTGCCACCGGGACAGGGATCACCTATGGCTACACCTTC	CSATGTGITYGYTF
many	TRBV6-5	NA	TRBJ1-2	TGTGCCAGCAGTTCGTACAGAGATGGCTACACCTTC	CASSSYRDGYTF